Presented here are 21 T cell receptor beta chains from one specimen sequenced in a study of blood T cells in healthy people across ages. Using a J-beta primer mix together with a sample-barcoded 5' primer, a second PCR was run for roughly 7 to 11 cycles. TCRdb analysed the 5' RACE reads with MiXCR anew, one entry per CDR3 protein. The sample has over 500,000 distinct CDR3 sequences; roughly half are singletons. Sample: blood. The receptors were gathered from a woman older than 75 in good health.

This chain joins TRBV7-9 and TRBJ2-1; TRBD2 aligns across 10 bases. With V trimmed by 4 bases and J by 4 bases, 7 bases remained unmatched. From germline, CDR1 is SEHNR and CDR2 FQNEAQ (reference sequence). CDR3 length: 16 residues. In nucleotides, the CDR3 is TGTGCCAGCAGCTACAGAGCGGGAGGGGGGTACAATGAGCAGTTCTTC. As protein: CASSYRAGGGYNEQFF.

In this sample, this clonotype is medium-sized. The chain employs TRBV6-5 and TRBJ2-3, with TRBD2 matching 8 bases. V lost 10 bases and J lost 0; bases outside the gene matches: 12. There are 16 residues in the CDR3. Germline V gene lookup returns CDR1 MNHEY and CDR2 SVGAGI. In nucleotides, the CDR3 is TGTGCCACTCGCCTGATTGCGGGGGGTAGCACAGATACGCAGTATTTT. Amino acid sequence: CATRLIAGGSTDTQYF.

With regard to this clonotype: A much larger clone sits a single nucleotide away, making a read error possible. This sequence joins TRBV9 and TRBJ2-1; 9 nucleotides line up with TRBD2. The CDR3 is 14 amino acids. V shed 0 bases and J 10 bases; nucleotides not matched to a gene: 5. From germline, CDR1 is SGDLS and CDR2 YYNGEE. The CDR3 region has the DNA TGTGCCAGCAGCGTAGGGGCTAGCGGGACAGAGCAGTTCTTC. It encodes CASSVGASGTEQFF. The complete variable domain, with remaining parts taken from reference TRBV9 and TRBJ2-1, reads DSGVTQTPKHLITATGQRVTLRCSPRSGDLSVYWYQQSLDQGLQFLIQYYNGEERAKGNILERFSAQQFPDLHSELNLSSLELGDSALYFCASSVGASGTEQFFGPGTRLTVL.

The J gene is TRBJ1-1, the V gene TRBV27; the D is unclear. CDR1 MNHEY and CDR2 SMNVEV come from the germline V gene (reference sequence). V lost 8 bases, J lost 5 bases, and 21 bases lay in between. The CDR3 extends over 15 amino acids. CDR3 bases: TGTGCCAGCCTATCGGGCGGGGTCGGAACGACTGAAGCTTTCTTT. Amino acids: CASLSGGVGTTEAFF.

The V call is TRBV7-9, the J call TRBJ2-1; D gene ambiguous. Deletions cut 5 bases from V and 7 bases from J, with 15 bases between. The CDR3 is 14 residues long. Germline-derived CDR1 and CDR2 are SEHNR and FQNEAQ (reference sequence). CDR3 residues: CASSQGISSNEQFF. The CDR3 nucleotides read TGTGCCAGCAGCCAAGGGATTTCCTCGAATGAGCAGTTCTTC. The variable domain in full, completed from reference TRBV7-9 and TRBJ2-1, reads DTGVSQNPRHKITKRGQNVTFRCDPISEHNRLYWYRQTLGQGPEFLTYFQNEAQLEKSRLLSDRFSAERPKGSFSTLEIQRTEQGDSAMYLCASSQGISSNEQFFGPGTRLTVL.

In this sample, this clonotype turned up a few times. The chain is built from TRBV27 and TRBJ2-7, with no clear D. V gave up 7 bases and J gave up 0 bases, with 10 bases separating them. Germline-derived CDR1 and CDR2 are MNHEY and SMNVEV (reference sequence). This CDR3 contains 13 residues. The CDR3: CASNQADSYEQYF. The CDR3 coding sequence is TGTGCCAGCAATCAGGCGGACTCCTACGAGCAGTACTTC.

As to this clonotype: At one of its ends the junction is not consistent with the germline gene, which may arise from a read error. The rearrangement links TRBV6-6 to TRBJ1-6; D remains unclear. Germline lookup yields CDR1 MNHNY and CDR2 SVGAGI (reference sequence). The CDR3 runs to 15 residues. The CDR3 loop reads CASSPPRRYKSPLHF. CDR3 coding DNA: TGTGCCAGCAGCCCGCCTAGGAGATATAAGTCACCCCTCCACTTT.

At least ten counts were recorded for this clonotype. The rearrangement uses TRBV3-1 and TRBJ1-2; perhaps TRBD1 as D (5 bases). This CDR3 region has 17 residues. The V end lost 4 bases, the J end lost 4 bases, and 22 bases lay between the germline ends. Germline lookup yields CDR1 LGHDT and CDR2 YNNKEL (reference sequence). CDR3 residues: CASSPSTGQGAGYGYTF. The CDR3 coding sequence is TGTGCCAGCAGCCCTTCAACGGGGCAGGGAGCAGGCTATGGCTACACCTTC.

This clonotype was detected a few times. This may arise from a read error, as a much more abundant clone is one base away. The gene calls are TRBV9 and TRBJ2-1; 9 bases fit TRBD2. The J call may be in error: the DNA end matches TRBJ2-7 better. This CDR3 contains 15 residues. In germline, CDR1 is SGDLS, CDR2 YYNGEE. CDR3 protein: CASSPPGLAHNEQYF. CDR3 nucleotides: TGTGCCAGCAGCCCCCCGGGACTAGCCCACAATGAGCAGTACTTC.

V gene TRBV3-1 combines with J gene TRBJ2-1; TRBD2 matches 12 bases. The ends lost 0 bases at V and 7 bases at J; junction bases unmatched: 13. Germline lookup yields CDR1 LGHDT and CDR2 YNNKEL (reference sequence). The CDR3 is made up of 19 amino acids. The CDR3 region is CASSQDGGPSGRVRNEQFF. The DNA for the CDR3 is TGTGCCAGCAGCCAAGATGGCGGGCCTAGCGGGAGGGTCCGGAATGAGCAGTTCTTC.

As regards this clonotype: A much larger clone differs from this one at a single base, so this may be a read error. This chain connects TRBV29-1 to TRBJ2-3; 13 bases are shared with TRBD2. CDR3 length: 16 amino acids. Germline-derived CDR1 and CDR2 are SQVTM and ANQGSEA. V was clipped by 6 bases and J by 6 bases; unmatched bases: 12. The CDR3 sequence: CSVSGLAGRGRDTQYF. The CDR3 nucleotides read TGCAGCGTCTCGGGACTAGCGGGAAGAGGTCGGGATACGCAGTATTTT.

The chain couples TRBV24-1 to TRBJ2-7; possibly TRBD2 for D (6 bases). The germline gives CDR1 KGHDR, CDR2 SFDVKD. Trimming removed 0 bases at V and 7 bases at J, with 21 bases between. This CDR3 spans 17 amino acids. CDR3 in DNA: TGTGCCACCAGTGATTTGCGGCTAGCGAGAGTAGGGGATGAGCAGTACTTC. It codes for CATSDLRLARVGDEQYF.

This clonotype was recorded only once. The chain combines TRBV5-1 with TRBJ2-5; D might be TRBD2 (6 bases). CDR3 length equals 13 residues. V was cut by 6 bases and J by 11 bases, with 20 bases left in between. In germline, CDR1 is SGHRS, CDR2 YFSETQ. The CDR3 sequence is CASNPGGENEQYF. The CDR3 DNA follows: TGCGCCAGCAACCCCGGGGGTGAGAATGAGCAGTACTTC.

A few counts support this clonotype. CDR3 DNA sequence: TGTGCCAGCAGCCAAGAGATCGGGACAGCCGTTTACAATGAGCAGTTCTTC. Protein: CASSQEIGTAVYNEQFF. V gene TRBV14 combines with J gene TRBJ2-1, with 7 bases fitting TRBD1. CDR3 length: 17 amino acids. Germline CDR1 and CDR2: SGHDN and FVKESK. The V segment lost 0 bases and the J segment 4 bases; nucleotides outside the gene matches: 9.

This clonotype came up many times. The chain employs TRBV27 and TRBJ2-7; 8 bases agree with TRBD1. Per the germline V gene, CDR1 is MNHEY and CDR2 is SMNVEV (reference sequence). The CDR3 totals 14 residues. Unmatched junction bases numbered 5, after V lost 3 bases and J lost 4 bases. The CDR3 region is CASSFVGQGYEQYF. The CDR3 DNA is TGTGCCAGCAGTTTTGTAGGACAGGGTTACGAGCAGTACTTC.

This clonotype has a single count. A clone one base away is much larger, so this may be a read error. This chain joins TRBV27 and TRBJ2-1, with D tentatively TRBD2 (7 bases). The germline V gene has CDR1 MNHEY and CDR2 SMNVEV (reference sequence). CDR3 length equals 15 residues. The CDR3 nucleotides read TGTGCCGGCAGTTTGAGGGGGGGTACCTACAATGAGCAGTTCTTC. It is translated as CAGSLRGGTYNEQFF.

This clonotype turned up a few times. CDR3 residues: CASSSPGGPTGEKLFF. As DNA, the CDR3 is TGTGCCAGCAGTTCCCCAGGGGGCCCTACTGGTGAAAAACTGTTTTTT. The chain is built from TRBV28 and TRBJ1-4; 8 nucleotides line up with TRBD1. This CDR3 region has 16 residues. Germline assignment: CDR1 MDHEN and CDR2 SYDVKM. The trim removed 4 bases at V and 7 bases at J, leaving 11 bases unmatched. Complete variable domain (other parts from reference TRBV28 and TRBJ1-4): DVKVTQSSRYLVKRTGEKVFLECVQDMDHENMFWYRQDPGLGLRLIYFSYDVKMKEKGDIPEGYSVSREKKERFSLILESASTNQTSMYLCASSSPGGPTGEKLFFGSGTQLSVL.

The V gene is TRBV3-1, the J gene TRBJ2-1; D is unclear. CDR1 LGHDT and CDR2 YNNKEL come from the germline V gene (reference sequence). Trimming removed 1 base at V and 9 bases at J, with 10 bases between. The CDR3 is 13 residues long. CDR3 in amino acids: CASSQAFPGEQFF. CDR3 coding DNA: TGTGCCAGCAGCCAAGCTTTTCCGGGTGAGCAGTTCTTC.

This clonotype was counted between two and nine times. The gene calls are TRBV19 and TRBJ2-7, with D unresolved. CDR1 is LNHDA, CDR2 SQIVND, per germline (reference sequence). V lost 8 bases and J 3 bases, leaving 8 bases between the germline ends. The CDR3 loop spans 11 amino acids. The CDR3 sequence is CASGQNYEQYF. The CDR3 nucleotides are TGTGCCAGTGGGCAGAACTACGAGCAGTACTTC.

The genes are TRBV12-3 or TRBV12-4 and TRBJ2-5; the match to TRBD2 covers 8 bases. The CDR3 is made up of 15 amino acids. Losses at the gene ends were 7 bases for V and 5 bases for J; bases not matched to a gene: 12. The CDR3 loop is CASTPGLAFSETQYF. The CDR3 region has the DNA TGTGCCAGCACCCCCGGACTAGCTTTTAGTGAGACCCAGTACTTC.

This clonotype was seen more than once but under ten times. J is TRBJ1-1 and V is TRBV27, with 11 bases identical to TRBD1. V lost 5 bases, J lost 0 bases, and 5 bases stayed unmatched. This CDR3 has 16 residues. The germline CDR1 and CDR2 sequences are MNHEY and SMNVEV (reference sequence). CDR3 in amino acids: CASSPWGQGVNTEAFF. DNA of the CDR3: TGTGCCAGCAGTCCCTGGGGACAGGGGGTGAACACTGAAGCTTTCTTT.